This T cell receptor (beta chain) was retrieved from a study of shared clonotypes between healthy human individuals. Method: immunoSEQ multiplex PCR; TCRdb's copy keeps in-frame clones and lacks some. The sample records about 2 million clones, 90% to 95% being singletons. The V and J ends lost 3 bases and 10 bases, in that order; junction bases with no gene match: 7. CDR1 MDHEN and CDR2 SYDVKM come from the germline V gene. CDR3 length equals 14 residues. Sequencing was done on a sample of naive CD4+ T cells sorted from blood. As for subset: CD45RA+ positively selected. The TCR was taken from a man between 18 and 29 years old in good health. The chain carries TRBV28 and TRBJ1-4, with 8 bases that match TRBD1. This CDR3 reads CASSLRQGSGKLFF. In nucleotides, the CDR3 is TGTGCCAGCAGTTTGAGACAGGGGTCTGGAAAACTGTTTTTT.